Given below is one T cell receptor (beta chain) in context. Its antigen is not identified. This specimen comes from a study of T cell repertoires in cytomegalovirus infection. The overall study: Both a matching HLA type and CMV infection were indicated by public TCR beta signatures. Study results and caveats: Individuals carrying CMV plus the relevant HLA were identified by cumulative frequency of public TCR beta families. HLA-C-restricted CMV clonotypes gave the most frequent clonotype in two of eight donors.

TCRdb re-derived calls from the reads in MiXCR, one entry per CDR3 protein. Here the sample spans approximately 700,000 distinct CDR3 sequences, 35% to 45% being singletons. The receptor comes from a human donor in good health (CMV status not recorded). Some clones in this sample may be carry-over from other donors' samples. Sequenced sample: PBMCs.

This CDR3 is CASSEFGAGANVLTF. The CDR3 region has the DNA TGTGCCAGCAGTGAATTCGGGGCTGGGGCCAACGTCCTGACTTTC. This rearrangement joins TRBV2 to TRBJ2-6; a weak D match, TRBD2 (5 bases). Germline V gene sequence: CDR1 SNHLY, CDR2 FYNNEI. The ends were cut back, 2 bases at V and 2 bases at J, with 7 bases in the middle. This CDR3 comprises 15 residues.